This TCR beta chain was retrieved from a study of shared clonotypes between healthy human individuals. Sequencing was performed with immunoSEQ multiplex PCR; in TCRdb, only in-frame clones are kept and a portion is missing. The top ten hold under 0.45% of the sample, which has 2.3 million or so clones, 85% to 95% seen once. V lost 4 bases, J lost 4 bases, and 17 bases lay in between. CDR3 length equals 15 residues. CDR1 and CDR2 from the germline V gene are MNHEY and SVGAGI. The TCR sequence derives from a man between 18 and 35 years old in good health. Some clones in this sample may be carry-over from other donors' samples. V gene TRBV6-5 combines with J gene TRBJ2-7; D is ambiguous. The sequenced sample consisted of naive CD4+ T cells from PBMCs. Subset in this sample: CD45RA+ positively selected. For the CDR3, the DNA is TGTGCCAGCAGTTTCGTTCGGGTTCCGTATTACGAGCAGTACTTC. This encodes CASSFVRVPYYEQYF.